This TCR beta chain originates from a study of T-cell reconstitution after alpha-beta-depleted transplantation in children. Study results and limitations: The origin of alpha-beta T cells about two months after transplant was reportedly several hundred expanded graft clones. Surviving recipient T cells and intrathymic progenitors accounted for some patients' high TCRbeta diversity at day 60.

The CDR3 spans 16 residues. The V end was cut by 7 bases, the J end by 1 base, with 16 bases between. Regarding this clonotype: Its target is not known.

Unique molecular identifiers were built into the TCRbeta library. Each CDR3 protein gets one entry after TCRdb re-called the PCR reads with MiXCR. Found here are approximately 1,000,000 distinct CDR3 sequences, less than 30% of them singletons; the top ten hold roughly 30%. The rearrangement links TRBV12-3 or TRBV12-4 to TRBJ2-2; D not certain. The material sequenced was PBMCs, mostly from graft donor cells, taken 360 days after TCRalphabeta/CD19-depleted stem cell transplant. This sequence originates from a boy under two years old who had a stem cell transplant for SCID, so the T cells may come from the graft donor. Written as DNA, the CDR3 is TGTGCCAGCAACCCGGAGAGCCTGGGGAACACCGGGGAGCTGTTTTTT. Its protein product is CASNPESLGNTGELFF.